This T cell receptor (beta chain) was observed in a study of T cells after posttransplantation cyclophosphamide. Study findings and constraints: Recipient CMV seropositivity and CMV reactivation strongly tracked TRB clonality. Skin or GI-infiltrating T cells shared few TRB sequences with blood. Later post-transplant blood repertoires were often dominated by donor CD8+ memory clones.

The CDR3 has 14 residues. V shed 3 bases and J shed 1 base, with 10 bases lying between them. Germline assignment: CDR1 SGDLS and CDR2 YYNGEE. Assay used: immunoSEQ multiplex PCR; TCRdb lists only in-frame clones, some missing. The sample lists more than 20,000 clones, under 85% occurring once. Details on this clone: Its cognate antigen is unknown. Different DNA sequences within this sample yield the same CDR3.

This TCR derives from a woman aged 55 to 70 in good health, CMV-negative, and a related stem cell transplant donor. V is TRBV9 and J is TRBJ2-5; perhaps TRBD2 as D (7 bases). Sequencing was done on a sample of memory CD4+ T cells sorted from PBMCs. The CDR3 protein is CASSGGGPQETQYF. The CDR3 nucleotides read TGTGCCAGCAGCGGGGGGGGGCCCCAAGAGACCCAGTACTTC.